The clone carrying this TCR beta chain was picked up a small number of times. These data come from a study of identical twins. TCRdb re-called the 5' RACE reads through MiXCR, storing one row per CDR3 protein. This table holds fewer than 900,000 distinct CDR3 sequences, 21% found once. The germline V gene has CDR1 KGHDR and CDR2 SFDVKD. The V end lost 1 base, the J end lost 9 bases, and 9 bases lay between the germline ends. The CDR3 contains 13 residues. The sample was also linked to a second study, of T cells expressing NK-cell markers. That report notes: The CD3+CD56-NKG2C+ fraction of several donors was likewise dominated by these clonotypes.

The specimen was PBMCs. The rearrangement joins TRBV24-1 to TRBJ2-1, with D perhaps matching TRBD2 (6 bases). The sequence derives from a woman in her late teens or twenties in good health. CDR3: CATSDFLASEQFF. CDR3 coding DNA: TGTGCCACCAGTGATTTTCTAGCGAGTGAGCAGTTCTTC.